A selection of T cell receptor beta chains follows, all from one sample in a study of T cell repertoires in ileal Crohn's disease. Generated by immunoSEQ multiplex PCR, the TCRdb table keeps only in-frame clones and is missing some. The sample comprises 6,000 or so clones, less than 80% of which are singletons, and roughly 9.8% rests with the top ten. Input material: ileal tissue. These receptors were taken from an adult with Crohn's disease. Each CDR3 is given with its conserved first and last residue. A D gene is named only where the DNA matches it firmly. Clone size, where shown, is once, few, many, or a class for clones that have expanded.

size: .
D: .
J: TRBJ2-5
V: TRBV5-4
CDR3: CASSSVGQETQYF
DNA: TGTGCCAGCAGCTCTGTCGGCCAAGAGACCCAGTACTTC

size: .
D: TRBD2
J: TRBJ2-5
V: TRBV9
CDR3: CASSVPAGGETQYF
DNA: TGTGCCAGCAGCGTGCCAGCGGGAGGGGAGACCCAGTACTTC

size: large
D: .
J: TRBJ1-4
V: TRBV5-1
CDR3: CASSLGGFNEKLFF
DNA: TGCGCCAGCAGCTTGGGGGGCTTTAATGAAAAACTGTTTTTT

size: .
D: TRBD2
J: TRBJ2-5
V: TRBV5-1
CDR3: CASSWRPGGQETQYF
DNA: TGCGCCAGCAGCTGGCGCCCGGGGGGGCAAGAGACCCAGTACTTC

size: .
D: TRBD2
J: TRBJ2-7
V: TRBV10-3
CDR3: CATSGRGVDEQYF
DNA: TGTGCCACCTCGGGGAGGGGTGTGGACGAGCAGTACTTC

size: few
D: .
J: TRBJ2-5
V: TRBV28
CDR3: CASSLWGHLVPKETQYF
DNA: TGTGCCAGCAGTTTATGGGGGCATCTAGTCCCCAAAGAGACCCAGTACTTC

size: .
D: .
J: TRBJ2-6
V: TRBV2
CDR3: CASSDLGTSSGANVLTF
DNA: TGTGCCAGCAGTGATTTGGGCACTAGCTCTGGGGCCAACGTCCTGACTTTC

size: .
D: TRBD2
J: TRBJ2-7
V: TRBV6-5
CDR3: CASSRTSLSYEQYF
DNA: TGTGCCAGCAGCAGGACTAGCCTCTCCTACGAGCAGTACTTC

size: .
D: .
J: TRBJ2-2
V: TRBV19
CDR3: CASKRGTAGLTGELFF
DNA: TGTGCCAGTAAGAGAGGGACGGCGGGGTTAACCGGGGAGCTGTTTTTT

size: few
D: .
J: TRBJ2-1
V: TRBV7-8
CDR3: CASSLLEPDYNEQFF
DNA: TGTGCCAGCAGCCTCCTAGAGCCGGACTACAATGAGCAGTTCTTC

size: .
D: TRBD1
J: TRBJ2-7
V: TRBV14
CDR3: CASSQGADRPSYEQYF
DNA: TGTGCCAGCAGCCAAGGGGCGGACAGGCCTTCCTACGAGCAGTACTTC

size: few
D: .
J: TRBJ2-7
V: TRBV7-9
CDR3: CASSLPNSYEQYF
DNA: TGTGCCAGCAGCTTACCCAATTCCTACGAGCAGTACTTC

size: few
D: .
J: TRBJ1-1
V: TRBV30
CDR3: CAWSLLSVNTEAFF
DNA: TGTGCCTGGAGTTTGTTGTCGGTGAACACTGAAGCTTTCTTT

size: few
D: TRBD1
J: TRBJ1-5
V: TRBV29-1
CDR3: CSFSGQGINQPQHF
DNA: TGCAGCTTTTCGGGACAGGGTATCAATCAGCCCCAGCATTTT

size: .
D: TRBD2
J: TRBJ2-1
V: TRBV2
CDR3: CASSERSGRYNEQFF
DNA: TGTGCCAGCAGTGAAAGAAGCGGGAGGTACAATGAGCAGTTCTTC

size: .
D: .
J: TRBJ1-1
V: TRBV6-1
CDR3: CASRRLQAKNTEAFF
DNA: TGTGCCAGCAGAAGGCTGCAAGCGAAGAACACTGAAGCTTTCTTT

size: .
D: .
J: TRBJ2-7
V: TRBV5-1
CDR3: CASSLEWVTGEQYF
DNA: TGCGCCAGCAGCTTGGAATGGGTCACAGGCGAGCAGTACTTC

size: .
D: .
J: TRBJ2-5
V: TRBV20-1
CDR3: CSAPRQETQYF
DNA: TGCAGCGCACCTAGGCAGGAGACCCAGTACTTC

size: .
D: TRBD1
J: TRBJ1-1
V: TRBV29-1
CDR3: CSVKGEQGARTEAFF
DNA: TGCAGCGTGAAAGGGGAACAGGGGGCTCGTACTGAAGCTTTCTTT

size: .
D: .
J: TRBJ2-3
V: TRBV7-3
CDR3: CASSLTKGVGDTQYF
DNA: TGTGCCAGCAGCTTAACGAAGGGGGTGGGAGATACGCAGTATTTT

size: .
D: TRBD2
J: TRBJ2-1
V: TRBV7-2
CDR3: CASSLSRTSGYNEQFF
DNA: TGTGCCAGCAGCTTGTCCAGGACTAGCGGTTACAATGAGCAGTTCTTC

size: few
D: .
J: TRBJ2-7
V: TRBV30
CDR3: CAWNRVRDEQYF
DNA: TGTGCCTGGAATAGGGTCAGGGACGAGCAGTACTTC

size: .
D: TRBD1
J: TRBJ2-4
V: TRBV7-3
CDR3: CASSLFKSTGMGIQYF
DNA: TGTGCCAGCAGCTTATTTAAATCGACAGGGATGGGCATTCAGTACTTC

size: .
D: TRBD2
J: TRBJ2-2
V: TRBV13
CDR3: CASSLAGETGELFF
DNA: TGTGCCAGCAGCCTAGCGGGGGAAACCGGGGAGCTGTTTTTT

size: .
D: .
J: TRBJ1-5
V: TRBV28
CDR3: CASNPSGARNQPQHF
DNA: TGTGCCAGCAACCCTTCAGGGGCCCGCAATCAGCCCCAGCATTTT

size: .
D: .
J: TRBJ2-1
V: TRBV18
CDR3: CASSPLGDEQFF
DNA: TGTGCCAGCTCACCACTCGGGGATGAGCAGTTCTTC

size: .
D: .
J: TRBJ2-2
V: TRBV19
CDR3: CASSLGGVTGELFF
DNA: TGTGCCAGTAGTTTAGGGGGAGTCACCGGGGAGCTGTTTTTT

size: few
D: .
J: TRBJ2-7
V: TRBV30
CDR3: CAWARGYEQYF
DNA: TGTGCCTGGGCCCGAGGGTACGAGCAGTACTTC

size: few
D: TRBD1
J: TRBJ1-5
V: TRBV27
CDR3: CASSLWAGGEKGQPQHF
DNA: TGTGCCAGCAGTTTATGGGCAGGGGGCGAGAAAGGTCAGCCCCAGCATTTT

size: .
D: .
J: TRBJ1-1
V: TRBV6-6
CDR3: CASSYQGGTEAFF
DNA: TGTGCCAGCAGTTATCAGGGTGGGACTGAAGCTTTCTTT

size: .
D: .
J: TRBJ1-1
V: TRBV7-9
CDR3: CASSPRGDEAFF
DNA: TGTGCCAGCAGCCCCAGGGGCGATGAAGCTTTCTTT

size: .
D: TRBD2
J: TRBJ2-1
V: TRBV18
CDR3: CASSPSRGGSSYNEQFF
DNA: TGTGCCAGCTCACCCTCGCGGGGGGGAAGTTCCTACAATGAGCAGTTCTTC

size: .
D: TRBD2
J: TRBJ2-3
V: TRBV29-1
CDR3: CSVRLAGRTDTQYF
DNA: TGCAGCGTTCGACTAGCGGGCCGCACAGATACGCAGTATTTT

size: .
D: TRBD1
J: TRBJ1-2
V: TRBV27
CDR3: CASRIKGQAYGYTF
DNA: TGTGCCAGCAGAATTAAGGGACAGGCCTATGGCTACACCTTC

size: .
D: TRBD1
J: TRBJ2-7
V: TRBV4-1
CDR3: CASSHRDRERIEQYF
DNA: TGCGCCAGCAGCCACAGGGACAGGGAGAGAATTGAGCAGTACTTC

size: few
D: .
J: TRBJ1-1
V: TRBV28
CDR3: CASSLAGAEAFF
DNA: TGTGCCAGCAGTTTAGCCGGGGCTGAAGCTTTCTTT

size: .
D: TRBD1
J: TRBJ1-2
V: TRBV27
CDR3: CASRLTGGNYGYTF
DNA: TGTGCCAGCAGACTGACAGGGGGTAACTATGGCTACACCTTC

size: .
D: TRBD1
J: TRBJ2-3
V: TRBV2
CDR3: CASRTQGASTDTQYF
DNA: TGTGCCAGCAGGACCCAGGGGGCTAGCACAGATACGCAGTATTTT

size: .
D: .
J: TRBJ2-7
V: TRBV5-4
CDR3: CASSGGSDPYEQYF
DNA: TGTGCCAGCAGCGGCGGGTCAGATCCCTACGAGCAGTACTTC

size: .
D: .
J: TRBJ2-1
V: TRBV18
CDR3: CASSPQSGFNEQFF
DNA: TGTGCCAGCTCACCCCAAAGCGGGTTCAATGAGCAGTTCTTC

size: once
D: TRBD1
J: TRBJ1-5
V: TRBV5-6
CDR3: CASSVAGTGFSNQPQHF
DNA: TGTGCCAGCAGCGTGGCCGGGACAGGATTTAGCAATCAGCCCCAGCATTTT

size: .
D: TRBD1
J: TRBJ2-3
V: TRBV27
CDR3: CASSLWETGITDTQYF
DNA: TGTGCCAGCAGCCTGTGGGAGACAGGGATCACAGATACGCAGTATTTT

size: .
D: TRBD2
J: TRBJ2-1
V: TRBV28
CDR3: CASSPGTSSYNEQFF
DNA: TGTGCCAGCAGCCCCGGGACTAGTTCCTACAATGAGCAGTTCTTC

size: .
D: TRBD1
J: TRBJ1-6
V: TRBV5-6
CDR3: CASSAGDRVSPLHF
DNA: TGTGCCAGCAGCGCCGGCGACAGGGTTTCACCCCTCCACTTT